The clone carrying this T cell receptor beta chain has more than one count but fewer than ten. Germline V gives CDR1 KGHDR, CDR2 SFDVKD. This CDR3 region has 12 residues. With 7 bases removed from V and 0 bases from J, the gap between germline ends came to 3 bases. This sample was taken from a study of T-cell memory formation after mild COVID-19. TCRdb redid the calling of the 5' RACE reads with MiXCR, one entry per CDR3 protein. Among fewer than 250,000 distinct CDR3 sequences, about 16% were seen once, and the ten largest hold roughly 2.3%. This sequence was found in an adult woman who had mild COVID-19 (a few samples of this study predate the infection). Cell type and time point are not known. Sequenced: PBMCs or a T cell subset sorted from them (not recorded which). The rearrangement joins TRBV24-1 to TRBJ2-4; no firm D call. In DNA, the CDR3 is TGTGCCACCAGACTAGCCAAAAACATTCAGTACTTC. It yields the protein CATRLAKNIQYF.